The 15 T cell receptor beta chains below were found in one sample sequenced in a study of blood T cell repertoires in COVID-19. Assay used: immunoSEQ multiplex PCR; TCRdb lists only in-frame clones, some missing. The sample carries under 200,000 clones, roughly 82% recorded once. What was sequenced was PBMCs or T cells enriched from blood (not recorded which). Receptor source: a man aged 40-55 years with acute COVID-19.

V usage is TRBV6-4 and J usage is TRBJ2-7; TRBD1 is a possible D gene (6 bases). Trimming removed 3 bases at V and 4 bases at J, with 16 bases between. This CDR3 has 15 residues. From germline, CDR1 is MRHNA and CDR2 SNTAGT. CDR3 DNA sequence: TGTGCCAGCAGTGAATACCAGGGGTCTGGGTACGAGCAGTACTTC. This gives the protein CASSEYQGSGYEQYF.

Only one count was recorded for this clone. The J gene is TRBJ1-6, the V gene TRBV19; TRBD1 matches at 11 bases. The CDR3 has 16 residues. V shed 4 bases, J shed 7 bases, and the junction held 6 bases outside the gene matches. Germline V gene lookup returns CDR1 LNHDA and CDR2 SQIVND (reference sequence). CDR3 sequence reads: CASSTSGQGGNSPLHF. Written as DNA, the CDR3 is TGTGCCAGTAGTACCTCGGGACAGGGGGGAAATTCACCCCTCCACTTT.

This clone was observed a few times. CDR3 nucleotides: TGTGCCAGCAGCGAAACTAGCGGGGTAACCTACAATGAGCAGTTCTTC. It translates to CASSETSGVTYNEQFF. The chain combines TRBV5-5 with TRBJ2-1, with TRBD2 matching 10 bases. CDR1 and CDR2 from the germline V gene are SGHKS and YYEKEE (reference sequence). This CDR3 is built from 16 residues. V lost 4 bases and J lost 2; bases outside the gene matches: 6.

The chain recombines TRBV27 with TRBJ2-5; 11 nucleotides align to TRBD2. The CDR3 is 13 residues long. The V gene end was trimmed by 6 bases and the J gene end by 5 bases; junction bases not matched to a gene: 2. CDR1 and CDR2 from the germline V gene are MNHEY and SMNVEV (reference sequence). The CDR3 loop is CASRLAGGETQYF. In nucleotides, the CDR3 is TGTGCCAGCAGGCTAGCGGGAGGCGAGACCCAGTACTTC.

The CDR3 bases are TGTGCAAGTCGCTTAGCGGACAGGGTCGGCGATAATTCACCCCTCCACTTT. This sequence encodes CASRLADRVGDNSPLHF. The chain links TRBV12-2 to TRBJ1-6; the table assigns TRBD1, which was not confirmed against the DNA. TRBV12-2 is given as a pseudogene. The CDR3 is 17 residues long.

The V gene is TRBV5-1, the J gene TRBJ1-3; 11 positions match TRBD1. V shed 4 bases, J shed 2 bases, and the junction held 5 bases outside the gene matches. The CDR3 has 16 amino acids. Germline V CDR1 and CDR2: SGHRS, YFSETQ. CDR3 in DNA: TGCGCCAGCAGCGGAGGGACAGGGGGAACTGGAAACACCATATATTTT. Translation: CASSGGTGGTGNTIYF. Full variable domain (rest looked up from reference TRBV5-1 and TRBJ1-3): KAGVTQTPRYLIKTRGQQVTLSCSPISGHRSVSWYQQTPGQGLQFLFEYFSETQRNKGNFPGRFSGRQFSNSRSEMNVSTLELGDSALYLCASSGGTGGTGNTIYFGEGSWLTVV.

The chain carries TRBV27 and TRBJ2-1; D remains unclear. There are 11 residues in the CDR3. CDR1 MNHEY and CDR2 SMNVEV come from the germline V gene (reference sequence). The ends were cut back, 6 bases at V and 4 bases at J, with 4 bases in the middle. The CDR3 spells CASSLYNEQFF. The CDR3 nucleotides read TGTGCCAGCAGCCTTTACAATGAGCAGTTCTTC.

The rearrangement links TRBV27 to TRBJ2-1, with unresolved D. Trimming removed 6 bases from V and 8 bases from J, with 11 bases in between. The V gene's germline CDR1 is MNHEY and CDR2 SMNVEV (reference sequence). This CDR3 has 12 amino acids. The CDR3 here is CASRSVSDEQFF. The DNA of the CDR3 is TGTGCCAGCAGGAGCGTCAGCGATGAGCAGTTCTTC.

V usage is TRBV9 and J usage is TRBJ1-3, with D maybe TRBD1 (6 bases). CDR3 length: 15 residues. The V gene lost 0 bases and the J gene lost 7 bases, with 14 bases spanning the gap. In germline, CDR1 is SGDLS, CDR2 YYNGEE. As DNA, the CDR3 is TGTGCCAGCAGCGTAGGCTCAGGGGCTGTGAACACCATATATTTT. It encodes CASSVGSGAVNTIYF.

As for this clone: The sample carries other DNA sequences with the same CDR3. The genes are TRBV5-1 and TRBJ2-5; possibly TRBD1 for D (6 bases). Trimming removed 4 bases from V and 5 bases from J, with 12 bases in between. The CDR3 consists of 13 residues. Germline CDR1 SGHRS, CDR2 YFSETQ. CDR3 nucleotide sequence: TGCGCCAGCAGCGGCAGGGGTGGCGAGACCCAGTACTTC. This codes for CASSGRGGETQYF.

The CDR3 DNA sequence: TGTGCCAGCAGCTTACGGGGAGGGGTAGATACGCAGTATTTT. Translation: CASSLRGGVDTQYF. This chain uses TRBV7-3 with TRBJ2-3, with 7 bases matching TRBD2. The J segment lost 5 bases and the V segment lost 2 bases, leaving 4 bases of the junction unmatched. The CDR3 totals 14 residues. Looked up from germline, CDR1 is SGHTA and CDR2 is FQGTGA.

This clone was picked up one time. The V and J genes are TRBV13 and TRBJ1-4; D gene uncertain. Germline V gene sequence: CDR1 PRHDT, CDR2 FYEKMQ (reference sequence). Trimming left V 5 bases short and J 0 bases short, with 13 bases between. The CDR3 runs to 16 residues. In DNA form, the CDR3 reads TGTGCCAGCAGCGCATCGTTATCGGCAACTAATGAAAAACTGTTTTTT. As protein: CASSASLSATNEKLFF.

This clone was observed a few times. The chain links TRBV5-1 to TRBJ2-2; 12 bases are shared with TRBD2. Per germline, CDR1 SGHRS and CDR2 YFSETQ. This CDR3 has 17 residues. V shed 1 base, J shed 5 bases, and the junction held 6 bases outside the gene matches. The CDR3 region has the DNA TGCGCCAGCAGCTTGTTGGGGACTAGCGGGCCGACCGGGGAGCTGTTTTTT. The encoded protein is CASSLLGTSGPTGELFF.

The chain combines TRBV24-1 with TRBJ2-4; a possible D gene is TRBD2 (5 bases). The germline V gene has CDR1 KGHDR and CDR2 SFDVKD. Trimming removed 4 bases at V and 0 bases at J, with 6 bases between. The CDR3 is 14 amino acids. CDR3 in DNA: TGTGCCACCAGTGACGGACTAGCCAAAAACATTCAGTACTTC. Amino acids: CATSDGLAKNIQYF.

The chain combines TRBV6-5 with TRBJ2-7; the match to TRBD2 covers 9 bases. In germline, CDR1 is MNHEY, CDR2 SVGAGI. V was clipped by 9 bases and J by 2 bases; unmatched bases: 8. There are 14 residues in the CDR3. For the CDR3, the DNA is TGTGCCAGTCATTTGGGCGGGAGGGCCTACGAGCAGTACTTC. This sequence encodes CASHLGGRAYEQYF.